The 19 T cell receptor beta chains below all came from one sample that was sequenced in a study of CD8+ T cells in alopecia areata. After pooling, cutaneous lymph node cells were sorted with CD4, CD8alpha, NKG2D, NKG2ACE and other markers. It was cDNA, reverse transcribed from extracted RNA, that served as the sequencing template. Profiled with immunoSEQ multiplex PCR; TCRdb holds only in-frame clones, not every one. The sample is made up of 200,000 to 300,000 clones, none counted only once. Input material: CD4+ T cells sorted from a lymph node. The receptors were sampled from a C3H/HeJ mouse with alopecia areata. This strain has MHC haplotype H2-k.

This clone was found a few times. Germline and genes here are mouse. The sequenced fragment ends 4 residues before the CDR3 boundary, so the rest is inferred from the germline J gene. Other nucleotide sequences from this sample produce the same CDR3. The chain has TRBV1 and TRBJ2-2; perhaps TRBD2 as D (6 bases). This CDR3 spans 14 amino acids. In germline, CDR1 is NSQYPW, CDR2 LRSPGD (reference sequence). V was pared by 3 bases and J by 1 base, with 6 bases between. The part of the CDR3 DNA that was read is TGCACCTGCAGTGCTGGGGGAAACACCGGG. This sequence encodes CTCSAGGNTG. The whole CDR3 region reads CTCSAGGNTGQLYF. Looking up the rest from reference TRBV1 and TRBJ2-2 gives the full variable domain: VTLLEQNPRWRLVPRGQAVNLRCILKNSQYPWMSWYQQDLQKQLQWLFTLRSPGDKEVKSLPGADYLATRVTDTELRLQVANMSQGRTLYCTCSAGGNTGQLYFGEGSKLTVL.

This clone came up a few times. Germline and genes: mouse. The read ends 4 residues shy of where the CDR3 ends; the end is completed using the germline J gene. V usage is TRBV14 and J usage is TRBJ2-2; 9 bases line up with TRBD1. There are 16 residues in the CDR3. V dropped 4 bases and J dropped 3; count of bases not matched to a gene: 7. Germline loops: CDR1 SGHDT, CDR2 FRDEAV. CDR3 residues: CASSPYRGQDTGQLYF. The sequenced CDR3 bases are TGTGCCAGCAGTCCCTACAGGGGGCAAGACACCGGG. The whole variable domain, remainder taken from reference TRBV14 and TRBJ2-2, is EAGVTQSPRYAVLQEGQAVSFWCDPISGHDTLYWYQQPRDQGPQLLVYFRDEAVIDNSQLPSDRFSAVRPKGTNSTLKIQSAKQGDTATYLCASSPYRGQDTGQLYFGEGSKLTVL.

Turning to this clone: Genes and germline are mouse. The read terminates 4 residues before the CDR3 end, so the remaining end is supplied by the germline J gene. The chain is built from TRBV5 and TRBJ2-1; 10 bases agree with TRBD1. This CDR3 contains 15 residues. Germline CDR1 and CDR2: LGHNA and YNLKQL (reference sequence). J gave up 5 bases and V 4 bases, and 5 bases lay outside the gene matches. The sequenced CDR3 bases are TGTGCCAGCAGCCCCTCCGGGACAGGGGATGCT. Protein sequence: CASSPSGTGDA. The whole CDR3 is CASSPSGTGDAEQFF.

This clone was observed a few times. Genes and germline are mouse. The CDR3 goes on 4 residues after the read ends, and that part is filled in from the germline J gene. Distinct nucleotide sequences in the sample also encode this CDR3. The gene calls are TRBV14 and TRBJ2-5, with D possibly matching TRBD2 (6 bases). This CDR3 is 12 amino acids long. Looked up from germline, CDR1 is SGHDT and CDR2 is FRDEAV. V dropped 4 bases and J dropped 3 bases, with 6 bases sitting between them. The DNA read from the CDR3 is TGTGCCAGCAGTCTGGGGCAAGAC. Translated: CASSLGQD. In full, the CDR3 reads CASSLGQDTQYF.

This clone was seen a handful of times. Gene names and germline refer to mouse. The read ends 4 residues early relative to the CDR3; the germline J gene fills the gap. The J gene is TRBJ1-2, the V gene TRBV13-3; possibly TRBD1 for D (5 bases). Germline V gives CDR1 NNHDY, CDR2 SYVADS. The CDR3 is 12 amino acids. CDR3 DNA, as far as it was read: TGTGCCAGCAGTGACTGGGGGAAC. It specifies CASSDWGN. The entire CDR3 sequence reads CASSDWGNDYTF.

The sample holds a few counts of this clone. The gene symbols are mouse symbols. CDR3 loop: CASAGQGAYEQYF. The CDR3 bases that were read are TGTGCCAGCGCGGGACAGGGGGCCTAT. The V and J genes are TRBV5 and TRBJ2-7; 11 bases are a match to TRBD1. The read ends 4 residues shy of where the CDR3 ends; the end is completed using the germline J gene. This CDR3 has 13 residues. Trimming took 8 bases from V and 2 from J; bases not matched to a gene: 2. Per germline, CDR1 LGHNA and CDR2 YNLKQL (reference sequence).

About this clone: It may be a read error: a sequence one base away is much more abundant. The germline and genes are mouse ones. The sequence runs out 4 residues before the end of the CDR3; the remainder is reconstructed from the germline J gene. This specimen includes other DNA sequences encoding the same CDR3. The gene calls are TRBV13-1 and TRBJ2-1; 7 nucleotides line up with TRBD1. Germline CDR1 reads NSHNY; CDR2 reads SYGAGN. Trimming at V came to 5 bases and at J to 2 bases, leaving 1 base not matched to a gene. The length of the CDR3 is 13 residues. CDR3 DNA, as far as it was read: TGTGCCAGCAGGGGGACAGACTATGCT. This codes for CASRGTDYA. The whole CDR3 region reads CASRGTDYAEQFF.

This clone appeared a few times. The gene names given are mouse names. The CDR3 end lies 4 residues beyond the end of the read and is filled in from the germline J gene. The identical CDR3 is also encoded by other nucleotide sequences in the sample. The genes are TRBV5 and TRBJ2-7; 8 bases align to TRBD2. V trimming: 0 bases; J trimming: 0 bases; junction bases outside the gene matches: 4. The germline CDR1 and CDR2 sequences are LGHNA and YNLKQL (reference sequence). The CDR3 runs to 16 residues. The CDR3 protein is CASSQDWGGSSYEQYF. The sequenced CDR3 bases are TGTGCCAGCAGCCAAGATTGGGGGGGGAGCTCCTAT.

In its sample, this clone was seen a few times. The genes and germline here are from mouse. The CDR3 end falls 4 residues outside the read, so it is completed with the germline J gene. The identical CDR3 is also encoded by other nucleotide sequences in the sample. The rearrangement joins TRBV19 to TRBJ2-3; 7 nucleotides line up with TRBD1. Germline CDR1 reads FNHDT; CDR2 reads SITEND (reference sequence). The length of the CDR3 is 14 residues. J gave up 2 bases and V 5 bases, and 5 bases lay outside the gene matches. Partial CDR3 DNA: TGTGCCAGCAGCCCCGACAGGGTTGCAGAA. Protein: CASSPDRVAE. The complete CDR3 protein is CASSPDRVAETLYF.

With regard to this clone: Being one base from a much bigger clone, this may be a read error. Germline and genes: mouse. Other DNA sequences in the same sample also yield this CDR3. The CDR3 bases that were read are TGTGCCAGCAGCCAAGACTGGGGGGAGGAC. Residues: CASSQDWGED. The whole CDR3 region reads CASSQDWGEDTQYF. The chain combines TRBV5 with TRBJ2-5, with TRBD2 matching over 8 bases. The CDR3 end falls 4 residues outside the read, so it is completed with the germline J gene. The CDR3 is made up of 14 amino acids. CDR1 is LGHNA, CDR2 YNLKQL, per germline (reference sequence).

As for this clone: Gene names are mouse gene names. The CDR3 end is not reached by the read, which stops 4 residues before it; the germline J gene fills it in. The V and J genes are TRBV1 and TRBJ2-1, with 9 positions matching TRBD2. Germline trimming cut 4 bases from V and 3 bases from J; bases unmatched to any gene: 4. This CDR3 is built from 15 residues. Per germline, CDR1 NSQYPW and CDR2 LRSPGD (reference sequence). CDR3 DNA (partial): TGCACCTGCAGTGACTGGGGGGACTTCTATGCT. It codes for CTCSDWGDFYA. The whole CDR3 sequence reads CTCSDWGDFYAEQFF.

Points on this clone: Gene names refer to mouse genes. The read ends 4 residues before the CDR3 terminus; that terminus is restored from the germline J gene. The sample carries other DNA sequences with the same CDR3. The chain carries TRBV13-1 and TRBJ2-5, with D perhaps matching TRBD2 (7 bases). V lost 0 bases to trimming and J lost 2 bases, with 10 bases between them. Germline-derived CDR1 and CDR2 are NSHNY and SYGAGN. The length of the CDR3 is 15 residues. The CDR3 DNA, read in part, is TGTGCCAGCAGTGATGCGAGGGGGGGCCAAGAC. Amino acid sequence: CASSDARGGQD. The whole CDR3 sequence reads CASSDARGGQDTQYF.

This clone was seen a few times. Genes and germline come from the mouse. The CDR3 goes on 4 residues after the read ends, and that part is filled in from the germline J gene. This chain joins TRBV13-1 and TRBJ2-2; no firm D call. Trimming pared 1 base from V and 0 bases from J, leaving 4 bases between. Per the germline V gene, CDR1 is NSHNY and CDR2 is SYGAGN. The length of the CDR3 is 14 residues. This CDR3 is CASSDLANTGQLYF. Partial CDR3 DNA: TGTGCCAGCAGTGATTTGGCAAACACCGGG.

This clone was counted between two and nine times. Genes here carry mouse names. The observed sequence ends 4 residues before the CDR3 terminus, with the missing tail filled in from the germline J gene. This sequence joins TRBV14 and TRBJ2-3, with 8 bases that match TRBD2. Trimming removed 6 bases from V and 0 bases from J; junction bases left unmatched: 6. This CDR3 is 15 amino acids long. Germline V lookup: CDR1 SGHDT, CDR2 FRDEAV. The sequenced CDR3 bases are TGTGCCAGCACCCAGACTGGGGCTAGTGCAGAA. It translates to CASTQTGASAE. The whole CDR3 protein reads CASTQTGASAETLYF.

As regards this clone: The gene names here belong to mouse. Read sequence stops 4 residues before the CDR3 end, and the germline J gene provides the missing end. The V gene is TRBV1, the J gene TRBJ2-7, with 7 bases fitting TRBD2. The CDR3 is 14 residues long. The germline CDR1 and CDR2 sequences are NSQYPW and LRSPGD (reference sequence). CDR3 loop: CTCSADPWGYEQYF. Incomplete CDR3 DNA: TGCACCTGCAGTGCAGATCCCTGGGGGTAT.

As regards this clone: Mouse gene names apply. The CDR3 goes on 4 residues after the read ends, and that part is filled in from the germline J gene. This chain joins TRBV12-1 and TRBJ1-2, with unresolved D. Germline CDR1 reads SGHSN; CDR2 reads HYEKVE. The V end lost 1 base, the J end lost 4 bases, and 6 bases lay between the germline ends. There are 12 residues in the CDR3. CDR3 amino acids: CASSLTSSDYTF. Incomplete CDR3 DNA: TGTGCCAGCTCTCTTACCAGCTCC.

On this clone: Gene names are the mouse ones. The CDR3 extends 4 residues past the end of the read, so its final part is completed from the germline J gene. Other nucleotide sequences from this sample produce the same CDR3. The rearrangement uses TRBV5 and TRBJ1-2; no definite D call. CDR3 length: 15 amino acids. The germline CDR1 and CDR2 sequences are LGHNA and YNLKQL (reference sequence). The V end was cut by 0 bases, the J end by 0 bases, with 8 bases between. The CDR3 reads CASSQEPGANSDYTF. CDR3 DNA (partial): TGTGCCAGCAGCCAAGAGCCAGGAGCAAACTCC.

This clone appeared a few times. The genes are named according to mouse. Sequencing ends 4 residues short of the CDR3 end; the germline J gene provides the rest. J is TRBJ2-7 and V is TRBV19; possible D gene TRBD1, 5 bases. CDR1 FNHDT and CDR2 SITEND come from the germline V gene (reference sequence). This CDR3 contains 12 residues. Incomplete CDR3 DNA: TGTGCCAGCAGGATCAGGGTTGAT. Its protein is CASRIRVD. The whole CDR3 sequence reads CASRIRVDEQYF.

This clone has only a few counts. Gene names denote mouse genes. The read terminates 4 residues before the CDR3 end, so the remaining end is supplied by the germline J gene. The same CDR3 also results from other DNA sequences found in this sample. The rearrangement links TRBV19 to TRBJ2-2; a weak D match, TRBD1 (6 bases). Germline V CDR1 and CDR2: FNHDT, SITEND (reference sequence). This CDR3 has 15 residues. V was trimmed by 4 bases and J by 1 base, leaving 11 bases between them. CDR3 sequence reads: CASSSQGQNTGQLYF. The sequenced CDR3 bases are TGTGCCAGCAGTTCCCAGGGACAAAACACCGGG.